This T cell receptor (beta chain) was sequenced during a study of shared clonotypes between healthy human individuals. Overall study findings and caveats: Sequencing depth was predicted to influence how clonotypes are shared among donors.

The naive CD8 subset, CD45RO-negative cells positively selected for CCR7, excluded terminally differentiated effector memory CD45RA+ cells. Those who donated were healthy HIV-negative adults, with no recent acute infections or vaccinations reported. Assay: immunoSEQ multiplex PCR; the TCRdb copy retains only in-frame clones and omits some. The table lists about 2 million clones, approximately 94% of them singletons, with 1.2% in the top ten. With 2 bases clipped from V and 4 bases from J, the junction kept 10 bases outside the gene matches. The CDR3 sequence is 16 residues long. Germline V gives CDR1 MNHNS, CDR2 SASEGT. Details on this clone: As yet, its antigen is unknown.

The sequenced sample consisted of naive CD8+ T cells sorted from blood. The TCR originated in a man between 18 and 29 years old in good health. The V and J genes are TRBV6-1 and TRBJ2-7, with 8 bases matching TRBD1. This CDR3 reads CASSESGQGVWYEQYF. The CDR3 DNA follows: TGTGCCAGCAGTGAAAGTGGACAGGGAGTATGGTACGAGCAGTACTTC.